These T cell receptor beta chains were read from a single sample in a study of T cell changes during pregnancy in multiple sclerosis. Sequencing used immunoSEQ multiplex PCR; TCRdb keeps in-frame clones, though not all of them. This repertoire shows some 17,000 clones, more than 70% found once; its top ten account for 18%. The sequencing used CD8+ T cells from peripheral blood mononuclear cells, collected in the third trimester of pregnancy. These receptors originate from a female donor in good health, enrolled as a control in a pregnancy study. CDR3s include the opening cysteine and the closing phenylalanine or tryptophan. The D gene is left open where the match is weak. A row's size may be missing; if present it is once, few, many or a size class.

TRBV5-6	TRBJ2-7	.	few	TGTGCCAGCAGCTTGTTGAGTACCTACGAGCAGTACTTC	CASSLLSTYEQYF
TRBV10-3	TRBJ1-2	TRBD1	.	TGTGCCATCCCCCGTGGCAGGGGGCCTGGCTACACCTTC	CAIPRGRGPGYTF
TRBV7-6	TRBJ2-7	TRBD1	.	TGTGCCAGCAGCTTAGTAGCGCCGCTTGACAGGGGGTGGTACGAGCAGTACTTC	CASSLVAPLDRGWYEQYF
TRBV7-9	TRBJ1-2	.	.	TGTGCCAGCAGCTCCGGGACACTCAGTATGTATGGCTACACCTTC	CASSSGTLSMYGYTF
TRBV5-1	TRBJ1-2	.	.	TGCGCCAGCAGCCCGTGGGAGGGTGGAGACTATGGCTACACCTTC	CASSPWEGGDYGYTF
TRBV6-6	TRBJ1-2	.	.	TGTGCCAGCAGTTACGTCGGGGGTGGCTACACCTTC	CASSYVGGGYTF
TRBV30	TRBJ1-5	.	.	TGTGCCTGGAGTGCAAATAGCAATCAGCCCCAGCATTTT	CAWSANSNQPQHF
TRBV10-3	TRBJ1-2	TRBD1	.	TGTGCCATCAGTGTGGACAGGGCTGGCTACACCTTC	CAISVDRAGYTF
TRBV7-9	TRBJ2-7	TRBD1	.	TGTGCCAGCAGCTCCGCAGGGGGCAATCGACTGCAGTACTTC	CASSSAGGNRLQYF
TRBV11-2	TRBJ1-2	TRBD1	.	TGTGCCAGCAGCTTGGACAGGACCTCCTCTAACTATGGCTACACCTTC	CASSLDRTSSNYGYTF
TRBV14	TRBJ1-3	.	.	TGTGCCAGCAGCCAAGATCTGACAGTCTGGGCCACCATATATTTT	CASSQDLTVWATIYF
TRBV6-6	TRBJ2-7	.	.	TGTGCCAGCAAGACTTCCTACGAGCAGTACTTC	CASKTSYEQYF
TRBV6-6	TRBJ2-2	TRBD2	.	TGTGCCAGCAGTTTAGGACTAGCGGGAGACACCGGGGAGCTGTTTTTT	CASSLGLAGDTGELFF
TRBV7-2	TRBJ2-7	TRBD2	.	TGTGCCAGCAGCGCAACGGGGGGGGTCTACGAGCAGTACTTC	CASSATGGVYEQYF
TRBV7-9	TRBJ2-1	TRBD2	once	TGTGCCAGCAGCATACCGGGACTAGCGGGAAATGAGCAGTTCTTC	CASSIPGLAGNEQFF
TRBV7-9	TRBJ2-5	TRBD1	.	TGTGCCAGCAGCTCCCCGGGACAGGGGAGAGAGACCCAGTACTTC	CASSSPGQGRETQYF
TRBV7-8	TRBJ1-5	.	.	TGTGCCAGCAGCGACGCGGGGGGTCCTAGGGGCAATCAGCCCCAGCATTTT	CASSDAGGPRGNQPQHF
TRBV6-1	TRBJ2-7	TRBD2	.	TGTGCCAGCAGTGGGGCTAGCGGGAGAGGGGGCTCCTACGAGCAGTACTTC	CASSGASGRGGSYEQYF
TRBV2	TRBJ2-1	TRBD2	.	TGTGCCAGCAGTGGACCCCAGACTAGCGGGGAGAATGAGCAGTTCTTC	CASSGPQTSGENEQFF
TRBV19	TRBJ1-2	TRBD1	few	TGTGCCAGTAGTATTTGGCAGGGGGCCCCTGACTATGGCTACACCTTC	CASSIWQGAPDYGYTF
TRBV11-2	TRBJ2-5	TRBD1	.	TGTGCCAGCAGCTCTACTCGGACAGGGGGATTAGTCAAAGAGACCCAGTACTTC	CASSSTRTGGLVKETQYF
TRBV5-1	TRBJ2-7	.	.	TGCGCCAGCAGCATCGACAGGCCCTCGGGCTACGAGCAGTACTTC	CASSIDRPSGYEQYF
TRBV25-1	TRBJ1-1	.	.	TGTGCCAGCACGCCAGGGGTGAACACTGAAGCTTTCTTT	CASTPGVNTEAFF
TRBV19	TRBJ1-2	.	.	TGTGCCAGTACCCCACAGGGCACGATCGATGGCTACACCTTC	CASTPQGTIDGYTF
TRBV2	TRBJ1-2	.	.	TGTGCCAGCAGTGCCCGGGGGTTAGCTAACTATGGCTACACCTTC	CASSARGLANYGYTF
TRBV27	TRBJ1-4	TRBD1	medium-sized	TGTGCCAGCAGTTTATCCCTGGGACAGATTAATGAAAAACTGTTTTTT	CASSLSLGQINEKLFF
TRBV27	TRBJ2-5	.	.	TGTGCCAGCAGTCCAGCTGGCGGGACCCAGTACTTC	CASSPAGGTQYF
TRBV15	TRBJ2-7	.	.	TGTGCCACCAGCCCAATTGGGGAGGAGACTCGCGAGCAGTACTTC	CATSPIGEETREQYF
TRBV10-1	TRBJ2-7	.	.	TGCGCCAGCAGTGAGGACGGGGAAGCCTACGAGCAGTACTTC	CASSEDGEAYEQYF
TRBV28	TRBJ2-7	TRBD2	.	TGTGCCAGCAGTTTCGGACTAGCGGGGAGGAGGGGCTACGAGCAGTACTTC	CASSFGLAGRRGYEQYF
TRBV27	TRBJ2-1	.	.	TGTGCCAGCAGTTTGACTAGTGGCAGCTCCTACAATGAGCAGTTCTTC	CASSLTSGSSYNEQFF
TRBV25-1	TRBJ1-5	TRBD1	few	TGTGCCAGCAGTGTCGGGACAGGGGGTCAGCCCCAGCATTTT	CASSVGTGGQPQHF